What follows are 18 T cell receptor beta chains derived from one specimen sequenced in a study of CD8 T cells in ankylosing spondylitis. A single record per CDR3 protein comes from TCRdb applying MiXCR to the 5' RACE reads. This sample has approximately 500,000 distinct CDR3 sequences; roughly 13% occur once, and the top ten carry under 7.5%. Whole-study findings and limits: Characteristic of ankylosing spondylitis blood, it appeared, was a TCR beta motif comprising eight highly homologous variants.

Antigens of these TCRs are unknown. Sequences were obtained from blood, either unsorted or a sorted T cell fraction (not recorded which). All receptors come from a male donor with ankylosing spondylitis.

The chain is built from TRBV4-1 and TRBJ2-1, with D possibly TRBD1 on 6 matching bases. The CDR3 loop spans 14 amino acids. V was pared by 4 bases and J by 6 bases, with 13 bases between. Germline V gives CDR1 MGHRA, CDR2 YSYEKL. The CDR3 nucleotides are TGCGCCAGCAGCCCGACAGGCTCCCTCAATGAGCAGTTCTTC. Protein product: CASSPTGSLNEQFF.

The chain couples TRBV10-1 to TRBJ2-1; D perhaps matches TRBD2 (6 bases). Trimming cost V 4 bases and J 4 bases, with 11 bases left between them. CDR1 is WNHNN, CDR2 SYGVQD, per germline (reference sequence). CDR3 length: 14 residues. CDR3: CASSGGTPYNEQFF. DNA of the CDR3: TGCGCCAGCAGTGGAGGGACTCCTTACAATGAGCAGTTCTTC.

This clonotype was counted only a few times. The CDR3 is CASSFGWTSGTNLYNEQFF. The CDR3 DNA is TGTGCCAGCAGCTTCGGTTGGACTAGCGGGACTAACCTCTACAATGAGCAGTTCTTC. This chain uses TRBV11-2 with TRBJ2-1, with 12 bases fitting TRBD2. Germline V gives CDR1 SGHAT, CDR2 FQNNGV. This CDR3 region has 19 residues. Trimming removed 3 bases from V and 3 bases from J; junction bases left unmatched: 12.

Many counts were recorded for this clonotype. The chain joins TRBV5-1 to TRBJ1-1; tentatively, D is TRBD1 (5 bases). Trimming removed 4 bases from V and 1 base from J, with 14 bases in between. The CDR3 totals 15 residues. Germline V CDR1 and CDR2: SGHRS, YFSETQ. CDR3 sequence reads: CASSPGGGSNTEAFF. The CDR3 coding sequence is TGCGCCAGCAGCCCGGGGGGGGGTTCGAACACTGAAGCTTTCTTT.

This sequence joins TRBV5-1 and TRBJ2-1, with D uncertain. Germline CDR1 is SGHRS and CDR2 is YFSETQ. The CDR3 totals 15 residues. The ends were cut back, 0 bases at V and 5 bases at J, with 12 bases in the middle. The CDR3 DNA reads TGCGCCAGCAGCTTGGAGGGCCGTTTCGACAATGAGCAGTTCTTC. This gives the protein CASSLEGRFDNEQFF.

The CDR3 spells CASRLARETQYF. The CDR3 DNA follows: TGTGCCAGCAGGCTAGCCCGTGAGACCCAGTACTTC. The chain uses TRBV7-9 and TRBJ2-5, with D perhaps matching TRBD2 (5 bases). CDR3 length: 12 amino acids. Germline values: CDR1 SEHNR, CDR2 FQNEAQ (reference sequence). The V end lost 6 bases, the J end lost 5 bases, and 10 bases lay between the germline ends.

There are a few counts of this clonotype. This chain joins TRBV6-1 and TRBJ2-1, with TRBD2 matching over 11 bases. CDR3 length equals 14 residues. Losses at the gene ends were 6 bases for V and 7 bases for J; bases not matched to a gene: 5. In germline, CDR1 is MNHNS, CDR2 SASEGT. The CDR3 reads CASRTSGISNEQFF. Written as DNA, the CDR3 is TGTGCCAGCAGGACTAGCGGGATAAGTAATGAGCAGTTCTTC.

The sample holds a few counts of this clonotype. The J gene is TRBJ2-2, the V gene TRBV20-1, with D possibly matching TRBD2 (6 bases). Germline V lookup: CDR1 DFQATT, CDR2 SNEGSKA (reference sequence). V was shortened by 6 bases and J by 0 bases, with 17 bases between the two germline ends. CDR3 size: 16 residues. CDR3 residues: CSARDWGRPNTGELFF. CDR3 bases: TGCAGTGCCCGGGACTGGGGCCGACCGAACACCGGGGAGCTGTTTTTT.

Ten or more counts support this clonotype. The CDR3 loop reads CASSLRGSTGELFF. For the CDR3, the DNA is TGCGCCAGCAGCTTACGGGGGAGCACCGGGGAGCTGTTTTTT. The chain is built from TRBV5-1 and TRBJ2-2; D is perhaps TRBD2 (6 bases). V lost 2 bases, J lost 4 bases, and 9 bases lay in between. The CDR3 runs to 14 residues. CDR1 and CDR2 from the germline V gene are SGHRS and YFSETQ.

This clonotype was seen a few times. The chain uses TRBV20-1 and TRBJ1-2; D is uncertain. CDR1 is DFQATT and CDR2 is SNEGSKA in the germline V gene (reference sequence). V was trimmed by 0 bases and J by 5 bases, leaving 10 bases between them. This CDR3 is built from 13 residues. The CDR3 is CSAREVSWYGYTF. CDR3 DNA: TGCAGTGCTAGAGAGGTCAGCTGGTATGGCTACACCTTC.

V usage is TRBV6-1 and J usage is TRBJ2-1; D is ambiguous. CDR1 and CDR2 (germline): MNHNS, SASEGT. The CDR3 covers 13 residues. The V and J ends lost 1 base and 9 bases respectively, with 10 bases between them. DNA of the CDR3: TGTGCCAGCAGTGAAGGCCCTTCCACTGAGCAGTTCTTC. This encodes CASSEGPSTEQFF.

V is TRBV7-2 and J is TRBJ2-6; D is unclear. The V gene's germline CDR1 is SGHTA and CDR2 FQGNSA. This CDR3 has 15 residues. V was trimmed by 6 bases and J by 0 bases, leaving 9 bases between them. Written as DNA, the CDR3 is TGTGCCAGCAGACTCGGGCCCTCTGGGGCCAACGTCCTGACTTTC. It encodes CASRLGPSGANVLTF.

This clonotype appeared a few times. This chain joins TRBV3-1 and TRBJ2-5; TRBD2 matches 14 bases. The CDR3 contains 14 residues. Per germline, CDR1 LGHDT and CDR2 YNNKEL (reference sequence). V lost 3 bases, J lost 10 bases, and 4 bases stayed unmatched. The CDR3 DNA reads TGTGCCAGCAGCCAGTCCGGGACTAGCGGGAGCCAGTACTTC. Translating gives CASSQSGTSGSQYF.

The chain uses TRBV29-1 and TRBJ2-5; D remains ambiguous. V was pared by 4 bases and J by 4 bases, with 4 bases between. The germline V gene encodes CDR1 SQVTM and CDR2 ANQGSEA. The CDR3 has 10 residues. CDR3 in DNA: TGCAGCGTTGCAACAGAGACCCAGTACTTC. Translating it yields CSVATETQYF.

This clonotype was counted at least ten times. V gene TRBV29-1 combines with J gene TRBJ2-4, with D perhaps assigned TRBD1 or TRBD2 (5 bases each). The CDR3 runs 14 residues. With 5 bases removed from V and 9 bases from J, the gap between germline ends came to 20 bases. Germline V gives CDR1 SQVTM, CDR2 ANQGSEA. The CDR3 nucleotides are TGCAGCGTTTGGAACAGGCGAGGAGGCGGCATTCAGTACTTC. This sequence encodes CSVWNRRGGGIQYF.

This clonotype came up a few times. Here the CDR3 reads CASSFSVLVHTGELFF. CDR3 sequence (DNA): TGTGCCAGCAGTTTCTCTGTGCTAGTTCACACCGGGGAGCTGTTTTTT. The rearrangement links TRBV27 to TRBJ2-2, with D unresolved. CDR1 is MNHEY and CDR2 is SMNVEV in the germline V gene (reference sequence). Trimming left V 3 bases short and J 3 bases short, with 14 bases between. This CDR3 is built from 16 residues.

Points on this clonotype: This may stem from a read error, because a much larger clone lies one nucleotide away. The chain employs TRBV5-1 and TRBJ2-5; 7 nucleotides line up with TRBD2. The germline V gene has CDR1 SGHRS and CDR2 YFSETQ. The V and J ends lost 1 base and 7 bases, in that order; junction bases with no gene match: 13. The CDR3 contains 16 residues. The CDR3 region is CASSLSAGASEGTQYF. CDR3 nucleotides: TGCGCCAGCAGCTTGTCCGCGGGAGCGTCCGAAGGGACCCAGTACTTC.

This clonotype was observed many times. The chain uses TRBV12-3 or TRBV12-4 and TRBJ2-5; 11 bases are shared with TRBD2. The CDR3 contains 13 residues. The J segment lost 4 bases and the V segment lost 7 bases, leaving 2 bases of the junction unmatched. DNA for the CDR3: TGTGCCAGCACCGGGACTAGCGGAGAGACCCAGTACTTC. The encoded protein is CASTGTSGETQYF.